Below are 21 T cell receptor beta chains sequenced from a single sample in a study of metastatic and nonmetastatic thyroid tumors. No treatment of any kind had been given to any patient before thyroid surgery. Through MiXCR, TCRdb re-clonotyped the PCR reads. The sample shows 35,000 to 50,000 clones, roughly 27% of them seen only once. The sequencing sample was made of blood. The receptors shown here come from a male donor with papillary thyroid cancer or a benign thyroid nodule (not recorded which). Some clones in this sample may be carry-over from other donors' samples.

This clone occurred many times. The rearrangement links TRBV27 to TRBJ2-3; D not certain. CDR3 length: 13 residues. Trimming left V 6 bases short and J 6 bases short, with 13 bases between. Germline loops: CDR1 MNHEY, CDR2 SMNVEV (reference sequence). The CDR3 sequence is CASSPRALDTQYF. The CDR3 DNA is TGTGCCAGCAGCCCACGGGCTTTGGATACGCAGTATTTT.

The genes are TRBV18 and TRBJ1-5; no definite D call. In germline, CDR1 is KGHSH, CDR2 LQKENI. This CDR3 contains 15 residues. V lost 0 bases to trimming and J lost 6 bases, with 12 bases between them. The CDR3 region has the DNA TGTGCCAGCTCACCACCCCCAGGTGTGGGTCAGCCCCAGCATTTT. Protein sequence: CASSPPPGVGQPQHF. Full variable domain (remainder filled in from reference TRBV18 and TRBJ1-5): NAGVMQNPRHLVRRRGQEARLRCSPMKGHSHVYWYRQLPEEGLKFMVYLQKENIIDESGMPKERFSAEFPKEGPSILRIQQVVRGDSAAYFCASSPPPGVGQPQHFGDGTRLSIL.

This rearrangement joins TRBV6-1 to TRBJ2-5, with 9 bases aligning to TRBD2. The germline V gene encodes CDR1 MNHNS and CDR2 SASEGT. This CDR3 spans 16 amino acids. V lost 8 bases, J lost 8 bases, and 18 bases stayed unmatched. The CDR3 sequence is CASYTAGGGPADTQYF. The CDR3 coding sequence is TGTGCCAGCTACACAGCGGGGGGAGGGCCCGCGGATACCCAGTACTTC.

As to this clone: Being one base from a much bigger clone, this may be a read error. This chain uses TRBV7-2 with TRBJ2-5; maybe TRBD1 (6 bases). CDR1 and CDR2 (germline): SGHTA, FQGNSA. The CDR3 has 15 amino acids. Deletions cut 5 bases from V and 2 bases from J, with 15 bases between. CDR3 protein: CASSLWTVFQETQYF. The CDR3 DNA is TGTGCCAGCAGCCTATGGACAGTCTTTCAAGAGACCCAGTACTTC.

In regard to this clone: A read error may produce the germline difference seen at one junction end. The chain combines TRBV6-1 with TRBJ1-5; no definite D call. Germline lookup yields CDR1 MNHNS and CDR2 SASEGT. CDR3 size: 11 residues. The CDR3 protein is CDSSDSMSQHF. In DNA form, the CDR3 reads TGTGACAGCAGTGACTCAATGTCCCAGCATTTT.

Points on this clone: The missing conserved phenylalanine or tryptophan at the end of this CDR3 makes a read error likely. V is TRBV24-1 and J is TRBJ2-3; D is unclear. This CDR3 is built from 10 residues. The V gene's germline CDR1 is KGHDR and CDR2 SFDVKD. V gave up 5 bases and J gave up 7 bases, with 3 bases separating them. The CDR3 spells CATSAYTQYC. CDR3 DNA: TGTGCCACCAGTGCATATACGCAGTATTGT.

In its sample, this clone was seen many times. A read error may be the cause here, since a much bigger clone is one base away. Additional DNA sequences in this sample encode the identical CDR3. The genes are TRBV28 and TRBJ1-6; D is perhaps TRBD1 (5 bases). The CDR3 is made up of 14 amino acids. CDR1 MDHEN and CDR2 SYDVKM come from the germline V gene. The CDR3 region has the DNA TGTGCCAGCAGCCGGACAAGCAATAATTCGCCCCTCCACTTT. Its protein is CASSRTSNNSPLHF.

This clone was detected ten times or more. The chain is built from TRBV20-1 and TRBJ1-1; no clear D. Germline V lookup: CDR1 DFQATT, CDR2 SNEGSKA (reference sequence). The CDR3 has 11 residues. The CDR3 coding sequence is TGCAGCGCCGGCAGGCCCACTGAAGCTTTCTTT. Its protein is CSAGRPTEAFF.

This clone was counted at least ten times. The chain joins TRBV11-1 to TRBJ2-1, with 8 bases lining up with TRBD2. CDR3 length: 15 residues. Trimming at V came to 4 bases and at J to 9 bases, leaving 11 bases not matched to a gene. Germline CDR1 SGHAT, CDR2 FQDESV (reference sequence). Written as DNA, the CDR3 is TGTGCCAGCAGCTCAATTTCCGGGAGGGACGGTGAGCAGTTCTTC. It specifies CASSSISGRDGEQFF.

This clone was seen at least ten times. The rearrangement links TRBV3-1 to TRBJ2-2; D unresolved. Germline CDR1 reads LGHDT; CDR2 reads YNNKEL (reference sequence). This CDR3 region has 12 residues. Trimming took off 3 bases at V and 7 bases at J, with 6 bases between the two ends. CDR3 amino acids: CASSQADGELFF. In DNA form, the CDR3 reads TGTGCCAGCAGCCAGGCCGACGGGGAGCTGTTTTTT. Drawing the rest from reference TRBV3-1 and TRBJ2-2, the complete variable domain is DTAVSQTPKYLVTQMGNDKSIKCEQNLGHDTMYWYKQDSKKFLKIMFSYNNKELIINETVPNRFSPKSPDKAHLNLHINSLELGDSAVYFCASSQADGELFFGEGSRLTVL.

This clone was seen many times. The CDR3 DNA reads as TGTGCCAGCAGCGTAGAAAACGGGGGCCCGTACAATGAGCAGTTCTTC. It encodes CASSVENGGPYNEQFF. V usage is TRBV9 and J usage is TRBJ2-1; D assignment may be TRBD1 or TRBD2 (6 bases each). There are 16 residues in the CDR3. The ends were cut back, 0 bases at V and 4 bases at J, with 14 bases in the middle. Germline CDR1 and CDR2: SGDLS and YYNGEE.

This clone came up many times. The CDR3 DNA reads as TGCAGCGTTGAAGGGACTAGCAGGGATGAGCAGTTCTTC. Its translation is CSVEGTSRDEQFF. The V call is TRBV29-1, the J call TRBJ2-1; TRBD2 matches at 8 bases. This CDR3 comprises 13 residues. The trim removed 1 base at V and 8 bases at J, leaving 4 bases unmatched. Per germline, CDR1 SQVTM and CDR2 ANQGSEA.

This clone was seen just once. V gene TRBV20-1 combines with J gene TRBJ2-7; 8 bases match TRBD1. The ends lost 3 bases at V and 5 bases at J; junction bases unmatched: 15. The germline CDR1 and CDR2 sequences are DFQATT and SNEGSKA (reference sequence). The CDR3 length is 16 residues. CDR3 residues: CSARAILGQGLDEQYF. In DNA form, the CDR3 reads TGCAGTGCTAGGGCGATCCTAGGACAGGGTCTAGACGAGCAGTACTTC.

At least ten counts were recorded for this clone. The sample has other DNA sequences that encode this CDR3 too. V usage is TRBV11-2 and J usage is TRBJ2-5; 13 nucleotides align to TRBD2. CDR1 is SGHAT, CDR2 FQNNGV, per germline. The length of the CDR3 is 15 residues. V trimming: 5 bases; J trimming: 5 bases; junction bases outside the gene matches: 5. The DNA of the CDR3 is TGTGCCAGCAGCCTCGGGACTAGCGGGATCGAGACCCAGTACTTC. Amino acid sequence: CASSLGTSGIETQYF.

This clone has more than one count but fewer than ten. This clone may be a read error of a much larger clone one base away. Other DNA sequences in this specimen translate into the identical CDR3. For the CDR3, the DNA is TGTGCCAGCAGCTTAACTAACGGTCCCTATGAGCAGTACTTC. This translates into CASSLTNGPYEQYF. The chain uses TRBV7-3 and TRBJ2-7; no definite D call. The CDR3 covers 14 residues. Germline lookup yields CDR1 SGHTA and CDR2 FQGTGA.

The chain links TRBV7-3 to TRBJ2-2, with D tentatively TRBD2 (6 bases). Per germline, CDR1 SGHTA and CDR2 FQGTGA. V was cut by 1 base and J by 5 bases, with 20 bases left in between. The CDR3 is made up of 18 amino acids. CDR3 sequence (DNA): TGTGCCAGCAGCTTAAGTCCCGCTAGCGCGTACGATACCGGGGAGCTGTTTTTT. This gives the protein CASSLSPASAYDTGELFF.

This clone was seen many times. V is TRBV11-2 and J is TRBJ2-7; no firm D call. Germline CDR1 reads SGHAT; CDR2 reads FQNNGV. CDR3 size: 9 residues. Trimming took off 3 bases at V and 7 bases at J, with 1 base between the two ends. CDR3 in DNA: TGTGCCAGCAGCTTTGAGCAGTACTTC. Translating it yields CASSFEQYF. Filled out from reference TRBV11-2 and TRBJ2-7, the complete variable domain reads EAGVAQSPRYKIIEKRQSVAFWCNPISGHATLYWYQQILGQGPKLLIQFQNNGVVDDSQLPKDRFSAERLKGVDSTLKIQPAKLEDSAVYLCASSFEQYFGPGTRLTVT.

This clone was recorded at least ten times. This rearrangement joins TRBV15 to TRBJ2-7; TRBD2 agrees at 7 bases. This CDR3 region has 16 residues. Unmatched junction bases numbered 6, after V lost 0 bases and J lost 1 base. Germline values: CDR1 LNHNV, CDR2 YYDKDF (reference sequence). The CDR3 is CATSRDVGLGSYEQYF. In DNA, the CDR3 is TGTGCCACCAGCAGAGACGTAGGACTAGGGTCCTACGAGCAGTACTTC.

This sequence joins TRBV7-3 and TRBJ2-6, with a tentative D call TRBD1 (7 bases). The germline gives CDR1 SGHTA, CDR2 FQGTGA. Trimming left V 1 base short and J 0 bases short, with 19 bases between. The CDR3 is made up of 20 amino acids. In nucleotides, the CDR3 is TGTGCCAGCAGCTTAAGGGGCGGGGACAGCCCGAGCTCTGGGGCCAACGTCCTGACTTTC. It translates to CASSLRGGDSPSSGANVLTF.

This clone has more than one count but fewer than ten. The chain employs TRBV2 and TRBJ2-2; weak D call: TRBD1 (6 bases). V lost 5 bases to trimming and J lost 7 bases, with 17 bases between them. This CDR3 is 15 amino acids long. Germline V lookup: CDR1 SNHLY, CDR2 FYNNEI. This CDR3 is CASSSERGIIGELFF. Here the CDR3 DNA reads TGTGCCAGCAGTTCGGAAAGGGGGATAATCGGGGAGCTGTTTTTT.

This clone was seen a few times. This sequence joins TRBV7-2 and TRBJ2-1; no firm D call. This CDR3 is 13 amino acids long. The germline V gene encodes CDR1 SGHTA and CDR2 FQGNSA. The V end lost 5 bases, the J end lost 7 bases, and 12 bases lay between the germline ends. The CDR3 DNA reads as TGTGCCAGCAGCACATACTTATTTAATGAGCAGTTCTTC. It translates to CASSTYLFNEQFF.